The text below deals with one TCR beta chain. Its target is not known. This sample was included in a study of T cell responses to AZD1222 COVID-19 vaccine. The germline gives CDR1 LGHDT, CDR2 YNNKEL (reference sequence). CDR3 length: 14 residues. V lost 3 bases, J lost 6 bases, and 9 bases lay in between. The repertoire was sequenced with immunoSEQ multiplex PCR; TCRdb's copy has only in-frame clones and lacks some. The sample holds hundreds of thousands of clones, almost 95% seen once. Overall study findings and caveats: Among vaccine-associated CD4 TCRs, coverage spanned spike, with dominance at 160-218 and 743-854. Two doses of AZD1222 preceded a rise in Spike-specific TCR breadth and depth.

The V gene is TRBV3-1 (or the pseudogene TRBV3-2), the J gene TRBJ1-6; D not certain. The clonotype originates from an adult who received the AZD1222 COVID-19 vaccine. The specimen comprised peripheral blood, sampled 28 days after the second AZD1222 dose. The DNA for the CDR3 is TGTGCCAGCAGCCAGCGCCATTTTAATTCACCCCTCCACTTT. Its translation: CASSQRHFNSPLHF.